These 5 T cell receptor beta chains were all obtained from the same sample, sequenced in a study of technical replicates of blood from a few donors. TCRdb's table, derived via immunoSEQ multiplex PCR, lists solely in-frame clones and lacks some. In the table there are roughly 67,000 clones, roughly 98% of which are singletons. What was sequenced was T cells isolated from PBMCs. The receptors were gathered from a human donor in good health.

The chain joins TRBV6-5 to TRBJ2-6, with D tentatively TRBD2 (6 bases). V shed 8 bases and J shed 0 bases, with 8 bases lying between them. Germline loops: CDR1 MNHEY, CDR2 SVGAGI. This CDR3 is built from 14 residues. In nucleotides, the CDR3 is TGTGCCAGCGGCGGGAACTCTGGGGCCAACGTCCTGACTTTC. Amino acid sequence: CASGGNSGANVLTF.

This chain joins TRBV10-1 and TRBJ2-7, with D possibly matching TRBD1 (5 bases). V lost 6 bases and J 5 bases, leaving 20 bases between the germline ends. CDR1 and CDR2 from the germline V gene are WNHNN and SYGVQD (reference sequence). The CDR3 has 15 residues. DNA of the CDR3: TGCGCCAGCAGCCTCGGGCAGGGCGGTTTTCACGAGCAGTACTTC. Translating it yields CASSLGQGGFHEQYF.

The sample holds many counts of this clone. The V gene is TRBV9, the J gene TRBJ2-1; possibly TRBD2 for D (5 bases). This CDR3 has 13 amino acids. Germline loops: CDR1 SGDLS, CDR2 YYNGEE. V was pared by 2 bases and J by 2 bases, with 5 bases between. The CDR3 sequence: CASSVGAYNEQFF. CDR3 DNA sequence: TGTGCCAGCAGCGTCGGGGCCTACAATGAGCAGTTCTTC.

This clone occurred once. V gene TRBV2 combines with J gene TRBJ2-1, with 8 bases identical to TRBD2. The CDR3 is made up of 15 amino acids. Germline trimming cut 6 bases from V and 9 bases from J; bases unmatched to any gene: 13. CDR1 and CDR2 from the germline V gene are SNHLY and FYNNEI. CDR3 residues: CASSEKAGLVTEQFF. The DNA for the CDR3 is TGTGCCAGCAGCGAAAAGGCGGGACTAGTGACTGAGCAGTTCTTC. The full variable domain, in which reference TRBV2 and TRBJ2-1 provide the parts outside the CDR3, is EPEVTQTPSHQVTQMGQEVILRCVPISNHLYFYWYRQILGQKVEFLVSFYNNEISEKSEIFDDQFSVERPDGSNFTLKIRSTKLEDSAMYFCASSEKAGLVTEQFFGPGTRLTVL.

This chain connects TRBV13 to TRBJ1-3, with TRBD1 matching 7 bases. The CDR3 has 16 residues. The germline V gene encodes CDR1 PRHDT and CDR2 FYEKMQ (reference sequence). The V segment lost 2 bases and the J segment 9 bases; nucleotides outside the gene matches: 13. The CDR3 spells CASSLTTGIGGGTIYF. The DNA of the CDR3 is TGTGCCAGCAGCTTAACGACAGGGATCGGGGGGGGCACCATATATTTT.